This T cell receptor beta chain was recorded in a study of T-cell reconstitution after alpha-beta-depleted transplantation in children (dated by TCRdb to the mid-2010s). As for the study more broadly: Using TCR repertoire profiling, the study quantitatively followed how T-cell immune reconstitution unfolded in children after TCRalphabeta/CD19-depleted allogeneic hematopoietic cell transplantation.

From a lookup of the germline V gene (reference sequence), CDR1 and CDR2 are SEHNR and FQNEAQ. The CDR3 runs 14 amino acids, cysteine and phenylalanine included. Only CDR3 DNA is held: 42 bases, read in frame from base 1. Trimming leaves V shorter by 6 bases and J shorter by 4 bases, with the junction holding 7 bases beyond the gene matches. In the case of this clonotype: Its antigen is not yet known. Base quality data are lacking; no much larger clone is found one base away.

The library was produced with PCR. Sequencing relied on an Illumina HiSeq 2500. TCR libraries were prepared with molecular barcoding, using unique molecular identifiers to normalize TCRbeta repertoire quantification. In-frame beta chains were kept once TCRdb had trimmed the public reads at Q25 with fastp and called clones with MiXCR. Rows are combined by CDR3 protein, so each entry shows the most common genes and DNA. The sample table holds roughly 500,000 distinct CDR3 sequences, of which approximately 16% were seen once. Clones ranked in the top ten supply roughly 3.3% of the sample. This TCR was recovered from a human donor who donated a stem cell graft to a child with acute lymphoblastic leukemia. Sequencing was performed on PBMCs from the stem cell graft donor, taken from the stem cell graft. The V and J segments used are TRBV7-9 and TRBJ2-5; a stretch of 8 junction bases matches TRBD1. Here the CDR3 is given as CASRATGVRETQYF. In nucleotide form, the sequence is TGTGCCAGCAGGGCGACAGGGGTGAGAGAGACCCAGTACTTC.